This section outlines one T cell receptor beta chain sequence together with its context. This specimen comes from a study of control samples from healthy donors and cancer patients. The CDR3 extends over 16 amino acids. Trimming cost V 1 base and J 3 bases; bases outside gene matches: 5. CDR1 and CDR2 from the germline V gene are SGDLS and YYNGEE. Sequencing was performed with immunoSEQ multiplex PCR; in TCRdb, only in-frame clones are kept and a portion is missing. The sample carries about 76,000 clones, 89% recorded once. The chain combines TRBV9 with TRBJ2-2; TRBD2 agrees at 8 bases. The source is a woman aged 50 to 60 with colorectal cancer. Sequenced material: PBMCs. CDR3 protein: CASSVFLLADTGELFF. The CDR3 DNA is TGTGCCAGCAGCGTATTCCTACTAGCGGACACCGGGGAGCTGTTTTTT.